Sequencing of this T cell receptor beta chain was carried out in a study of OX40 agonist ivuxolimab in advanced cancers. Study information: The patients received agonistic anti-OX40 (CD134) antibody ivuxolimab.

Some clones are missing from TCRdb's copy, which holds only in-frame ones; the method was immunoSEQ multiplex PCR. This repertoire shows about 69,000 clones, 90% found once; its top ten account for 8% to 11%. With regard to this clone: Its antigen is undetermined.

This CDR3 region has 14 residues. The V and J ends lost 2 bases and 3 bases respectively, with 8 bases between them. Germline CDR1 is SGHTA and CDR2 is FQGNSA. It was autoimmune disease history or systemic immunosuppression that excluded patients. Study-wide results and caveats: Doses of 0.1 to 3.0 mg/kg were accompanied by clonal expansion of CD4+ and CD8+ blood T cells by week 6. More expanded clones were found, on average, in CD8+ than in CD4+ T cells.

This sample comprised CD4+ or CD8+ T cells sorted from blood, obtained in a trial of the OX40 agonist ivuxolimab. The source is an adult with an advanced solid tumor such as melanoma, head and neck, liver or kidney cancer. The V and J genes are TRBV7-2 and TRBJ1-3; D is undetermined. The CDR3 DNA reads TGTGCCAGCAGCTTAAGGCGGTTTGGAAACACCATATATTTT. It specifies CASSLRRFGNTIYF. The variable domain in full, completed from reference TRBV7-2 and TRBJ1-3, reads GAGVSQSPSNKVTEKGKDVELRCDPISGHTALYWYRQSLGQGLEFLIYFQGNSAPDKSGLPSDRFSAERTGGSVSTLTIQRTQQEDSAVYLCASSLRRFGNTIYFGEGSWLTVV.